Listed here is a single TCR beta chain. Original data processing: Cell counts per sample came from amplifying reference gene primers. Clones were read by immunoSEQ multiplex PCR, and TCRdb kept only the in-frame ones, dropping some. D and trimming come from the DNA, and the V and J calls and clone size come from that table. Among around 160,000 clones listed, roughly 90% were seen once. This sample was taken from a study of blood T cell repertoires in COVID-19. This CDR3 has 14 amino acids. V lost 4 bases and J lost 6; bases outside the gene matches: 9. Germline lookup yields CDR1 SGHRS and CDR2 YFSETQ.

The rearrangement uses TRBV5-1 and TRBJ2-7; 8 bases are shared with TRBD1. Sample: peripheral blood. The receptor's source is a man aged 60 to 69 with active or convalescent COVID-19. The CDR3 region is CASSRTGKVLEQYF. CDR3 coding DNA: TGCGCCAGCAGCCGGACAGGGAAAGTGCTCGAGCAGTACTTC. The full variable domain, rest sourced from reference TRBV5-1 and TRBJ2-7, is KAGVTQTPRYLIKTRGQQVTLSCSPISGHRSVSWYQQTPGQGLQFLFEYFSETQRNKGNFPGRFSGRQFSNSRSEMNVSTLELGDSALYLCASSRTGKVLEQYFGPGTRLTVT.